The clone carrying this T cell receptor (beta chain) was seen repeatedly, ten times or more. Over 190 million TCR-beta sequences from 15-18 subjects were obtained in each sequencing run. TCRdb re-called the 5' RACE reads through MiXCR, storing one row per CDR3 protein. The sample has tens of thousands of distinct CDR3 sequences, approximately 10% seen once. This sample was taken from a study of neurological immune-mediated disorders. With 7 bases removed from V and 4 bases from J, the gap between germline ends came to 16 bases. The CDR3 is made up of 14 amino acids. Germline-derived CDR1 and CDR2 are MDHEN and SYDVKM. Healthy control participants comprised blood bank volunteers in Maryland, USA.

This clonotype was sampled from a man in his forties or fifties in good health. Sequencing was done on a sample of PBMCs. The rearrangement joins TRBV28 to TRBJ1-2, with D unresolved. The CDR3, as DNA: TGTGCCAGCACCTCCGCTGAGAGGAGCTATGGCTACACCTTC. Residues: CASTSAERSYGYTF.